What follows describes a single T cell receptor beta chain. During its preparation, the TCRbeta library received unique molecular identifiers. TCRdb itself ran the PCR reads through MiXCR, one entry per CDR3 protein. In the table there are about 480,000 distinct CDR3 sequences, roughly an eighth of which are singletons. The entry originates in a study of T-cell reconstitution after alpha-beta-depleted transplantation in children. This clonotype originated in a human donor who donated a stem cell graft to a child with combined immunodeficiency. The sequencing used PBMCs from the stem cell graft donor, collected from the stem cell graft.

CDR3 DNA: TGTGCCAGCAGCGTAGTTATAGGGGCAGGGATGAACGAGCAGTACTTC. Translated, it gives CASSVVIGAGMNEQYF. The chain joins TRBV9 to TRBJ2-7; possibly TRBD1 for D (5 bases). Germline CDR1 reads SGDLS; CDR2 reads YYNGEE. This CDR3 has 16 residues. The V and J ends lost 0 bases and 5 bases respectively, with 18 bases between them.